Listed below are T cell receptor beta chains from one sample, sequenced in a study of tumor and adjacent non-tumor tissue in lung cancer. A single record per CDR3 protein comes from TCRdb applying MiXCR to the multiplex PCR reads. This sample yields approximately 110,000 distinct CDR3 sequences, of which under 65% are seen a single time; around 20% belongs to the top ten. Sequenced sample: distant non-tumor lung tissue. Receptors were obtained from a man in his fifties or sixties with non-small cell lung cancer. CDR3s include the opening cysteine and the closing phenylalanine or tryptophan.

>TRBV4-1|TRBJ2-3
CASSQRGQGPDTQYF
>TRBV30|TRBJ2-7
CAWGRSVKQYF
>TRBV29-1|TRBJ2-1
CIGVGGGSYNEQFF
>TRBV5-5|TRBJ2-7
CASSMGLAPSYEQYF
>TRBV7-9|TRBJ2-5
CASSLWEETQYF
>TRBV4-2|TRBJ2-1
CASSQGIGNEQFF
>TRBV11-3|TRBJ2-1
CASSLENVDEQFF
>TRBV29-1|TRBJ1-2
CSVPRDRDNYGYTF
>TRBV6-1|TRBJ1-1
CASSERRANTETFF
>TRBV28|TRBJ1-2
CASSLSVTDYGYTF
>TRBV12-3/TRBV12-4|TRBJ2-1
CANRWGTGGYNDQLF
>TRBV11-2|TRBJ2-1
CASSHRLAAKDEQFF
>TRBV4-1|TRBJ1-2
CANSQGSRTGDPTNYCYTF
>TRBV7-8|TRBJ1-5
CASSLGTVSNPPQHF
>TRBV7-9|TRBJ2-7
CASNLSRGIHPYEQYF
>TRBV4-1|TRBJ1-5
CANSQDPGNGNQPPHF
>TRBV6-2/TRBV6-3|TRBJ1-5
CASSYLAGQGFDQPQHF
>TRBV4-1|TRBJ1-3
CASNQPSKIGNTMYF
>TRBV19|TRBJ2-2
CASTRQGRNTGELFF
>TRBV6-6|TRBJ2-5
CASSYLDRYQETQCF
>TRBV6-1|TRBJ2-3
CASCRDGDTDTQYF
>TRBV7-6|TRBJ2-3
CASSSVDLGDTQYF
>TRBV7-9|TRBJ2-5
CASSLPRASGETQYF
>TRBV6-1|TRBJ2-6
CAISSFTAVREANVPTF
>TRBV12-3/TRBV12-4|TRBJ2-1
CASSLTLGSLNEQFF
>TRBV11-1|TRBJ2-5
CASSLLQSKETQHF
>TRBV20-1|TRBJ2-5
CSARAEVVETQYF
>TRBV6-1|TRBJ1-3
CASSEAPVQAGNTIYF
>TRBV5-6|TRBJ2-7
CASTFRNLEQYF
>TRBV11-2|TRBJ2-1
CASSLVQGTYIEQFF
>TRBV29-1|NA
CSVSYRGGSGEQYF
>TRBV4-1|TRBJ1-5
CASSQDQGGPRENQPQHF
>TRBV7-9|TRBJ2-7
CASSRKEDEQYF
>TRBV6-6|TRBJ1-4
CASSYPVGGGVGGKLFF
>TRBV4-1|TRBJ2-5
CASSQGPGQRETQYF
>TRBV5-6|TRBJ2-5
CTSSFGAGVQETQYF
>TRBV12-3/TRBV12-4|TRBJ2-7
CASSLGLAGGSYEQYF
>TRBV7-9|TRBJ2-7
CASSVGQTIYEQYF
>TRBV19|TRBJ2-3
CASSIGGRTDTQYF
>TRBV5-6|TRBJ1-5
CASSSDWARQPQHF
>TRBV28|TRBJ1-1
CASSYRGKNTEAFF
>TRBV7-9|TRBJ1-2
CASTNQDKGNNYGYTF
>TRBV4-3|TRBJ2-1
CTSGQDQGIRQFF
>TRBV5-6|TRBJ2-7
CASSPPAGRRYEQYF
>TRBV5-6|TRBJ2-1
CASSLAAGVVNDEQFF
>TRBV5-6|TRBJ2-7
CASSLVGSGGLEQYF